This T cell receptor beta chain was captured in a study of early T cells in non-severe SARS-CoV-2 infection. Regarding the study as a whole: Private and CD4 specificities were missed by VDJdb matching, which favored anti-spike CD8 responses.

Individual cDNA molecules carried attached unique molecular identifiers. TCRdb fed the 5' RACE reads into MiXCR, producing one record per CDR3 protein. The data show almost 85,000 distinct CDR3 sequences, around an eighth seen once. The CDR3 covers 15 residues. The germline V gene encodes CDR1 SGHRS and CDR2 YFSETQ. V was pared by 0 bases and J by 7 bases, with 11 bases between. This clonotype showed up many times. Its specificity is unknown. The sequenced sample was whole blood. The clonotype originates from an adult who was a healthcare worker with PCR-confirmed SARS-CoV-2 infection or an uninfected control (not recorded which). This rearrangement joins TRBV5-1 to TRBJ1-6; D is uncertain. CDR3: CASSLAGSSNSPLHF. The CDR3 DNA reads TGCGCCAGCAGCTTGGCCGGGTCTAGCAATTCACCCCTCCACTTT.